This entry features one T cell receptor (beta chain) sequence. The germline V gene encodes CDR1 SEHNR and CDR2 FQNEAQ (reference sequence). The CDR3 spans 14 residues. Losses at the gene ends were 5 bases for V and 3 bases for J; bases not matched to a gene: 3. MiXCR, run by TCRdb on the RT-PCR reads, gives a single entry per CDR3 protein. The sample holds just over 300,000 distinct CDR3 sequences; about 20% are singletons and the top ten take about a tenth. This specimen belongs to a study of response to subunit inactivated influenza vaccine. The J gene is TRBJ2-2, the V gene TRBV7-9, with 7 bases identical to TRBD1. This sequence originates from a man aged 45 to 70 who received an inactivated influenza vaccine. Source: PBMCs from blood, taken around 22 months after vaccination. Written as DNA, the CDR3 is TGTGCCAGCAGCCTGGACAGGCACACCGGGGAGCTGTTTTTT. Translated, it gives CASSLDRHTGELFF. The variable domain in full, with the rest retrieved from reference TRBV7-9 and TRBJ2-2, is DTGVSQNPRHKITKRGQNVTFRCDPISEHNRLYWYRQTLGQGPEFLTYFQNEAQLEKSRLLSDRFSAERPKGSFSTLEIQRTEQGDSAMYLCASSLDRHTGELFFGEGSRLTVL.